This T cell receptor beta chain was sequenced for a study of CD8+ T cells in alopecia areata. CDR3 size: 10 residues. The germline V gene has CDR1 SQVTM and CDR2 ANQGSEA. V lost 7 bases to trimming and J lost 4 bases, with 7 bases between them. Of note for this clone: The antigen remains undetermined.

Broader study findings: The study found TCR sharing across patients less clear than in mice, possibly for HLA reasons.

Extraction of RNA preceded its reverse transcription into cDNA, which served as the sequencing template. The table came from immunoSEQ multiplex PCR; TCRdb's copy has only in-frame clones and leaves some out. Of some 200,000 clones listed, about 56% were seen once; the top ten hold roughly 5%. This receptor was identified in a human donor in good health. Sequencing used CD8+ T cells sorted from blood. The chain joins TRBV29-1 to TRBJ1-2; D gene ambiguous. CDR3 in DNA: TGCAGCGCTCCTGGCTATGGCTACACCTTC. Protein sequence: CSAPGYGYTF.